This entry features one TCR beta chain sequence. Its matching antigen is unknown. This entry is derived from a study of cytomegalovirus exposure and HLA in healthy donors. Study-level points and caveats: Reported performance of the classifier showed diagnosis of cytomegalovirus status with high specificity and sensitivity. Later work associated over 15,000 TCR beta sequences with HLA alleles at 0.05 false discovery rate. A later analysis appeared to link common viral pathogens to several of the most significant clusters.

The PCR contained 60 Vbeta and 13 Jbeta primers. The assay was immunoSEQ multiplex PCR, and TCRdb's table has in-frame clones only and misses some. This table holds 150,000 or so clones, roughly 85% found once. Unrecorded immune exposure was likely among donors, who were nominally healthy when sampled. Per germline, CDR1 SEHNR and CDR2 FQNEAQ (reference sequence). V lost 5 bases, J lost 6 bases, and 17 bases stayed unmatched. This CDR3 contains 17 residues. The rearrangement uses TRBV7-9 and TRBJ2-7; 9 nucleotides line up with TRBD2. Sequencing was done on a sample of PBMCs. The clonotype comes from a male donor in good health and CMV-seropositive. CDR3 in DNA: TGTGCCAGCAGCAGTCCTAATAGCGGGAGCCGGGTTGCCGAGCAGTACTTC. Amino acid sequence: CASSSPNSGSRVAEQYF. Supplemented by reference TRBV7-9 and TRBJ2-7, the full variable domain reads DTGVSQNPRHKITKRGQNVTFRCDPISEHNRLYWYRQTLGQGPEFLTYFQNEAQLEKSRLLSDRFSAERPKGSFSTLEIQRTEQGDSAMYLCASSSPNSGSRVAEQYFGPGTRLTVT.